The 19 T cell receptor beta chains below all came from one sample that was sequenced in a study of blood T cell repertoires in COVID-19. The data were produced by immunoSEQ multiplex PCR, yet TCRdb's version contains in-frame clones alone and is incomplete. Of under 150,000 clones in the sample, around 84% are singletons; the top ten hold approximately 2.4%. Material for sequencing was PBMCs or T cells enriched from blood (not recorded which). These receptors were collected from a man between 40 and 49 years old with acute COVID-19.

This chain joins TRBV9 and TRBJ2-3; 9 nucleotides align to TRBD1. V trimming: 4 bases; J trimming: 6 bases; junction bases outside the gene matches: 6. CDR3 size: 14 residues. Germline assignment: CDR1 SGDLS and CDR2 YYNGEE. CDR3 protein: CASSIRTGADTQYF. In nucleotides, the CDR3 is TGTGCCAGCAGCATCCGGACAGGGGCGGATACGCAGTATTTT.

This rearrangement joins TRBV6-5 to TRBJ1-1; a weak D match, TRBD1 (6 bases). Germline V lookup: CDR1 MNHEY, CDR2 SVGAGI. The V end was cut by 5 bases, the J end by 5 bases, with 9 bases between. The CDR3 spans 12 residues. The CDR3 spells CASSTGKTEAFF. Here the CDR3 DNA reads TGTGCCAGCAGTACAGGGAAGACTGAAGCTTTCTTT.

The chain employs TRBV28 and TRBJ1-1, with a tentative D call TRBD1 (5 bases). The V gene lost 8 bases and the J gene lost 6 bases, with 31 bases spanning the gap. The germline gives CDR1 MDHEN, CDR2 SYDVKM. The CDR3 covers 18 residues. CDR3 sequence reads: CASYYLGGKKGPGSEAFF. In DNA, the CDR3 is TGTGCCAGCTATTACCTTGGGGGGAAGAAAGGGCCTGGGTCTGAAGCTTTCTTT.

The chain has TRBV29-1 and TRBJ2-3; no clear D. Germline loops: CDR1 SQVTM, CDR2 ANQGSEA. With 2 bases removed from V and 2 bases from J, the gap between germline ends came to 5 bases. This CDR3 spans 12 amino acids. CDR3 sequence (DNA): TGCAGCGTTGAATCTCTCACAGATACGCAGTATTTT. Protein: CSVESLTDTQYF.

The CDR3 coding sequence is TGTGCCAGCAGTCCCCGAACGGGAGTGTCGGATACGCAGTATTTT. Protein product: CASSPRTGVSDTQYF. This chain connects TRBV2 to TRBJ2-3, with a tentative D call TRBD2 (6 bases). The V end was cut by 5 bases, the J end by 6 bases, with 18 bases between. The CDR3 loop spans 15 amino acids. Per germline, CDR1 SNHLY and CDR2 FYNNEI.

This chain uses TRBV28 with TRBJ1-5; D gene uncertain. V was shortened by 3 bases and J by 7 bases, with 16 bases between the two germline ends. CDR1 MDHEN and CDR2 SYDVKM come from the germline V gene. The CDR3 runs to 15 residues. The CDR3: CASSFPVLPGQPQHF. DNA for the CDR3: TGTGCCAGCAGTTTTCCTGTTTTGCCGGGACAGCCCCAGCATTTT.

This chain joins TRBV5-1 and TRBJ1-2; 7 bases align to TRBD1. Germline-derived CDR1 and CDR2 are SGHRS and YFSETQ. The J segment lost 3 bases and the V segment lost 5 bases, leaving 4 bases of the junction unmatched. The CDR3 loop spans 13 amino acids. DNA for the CDR3: TGCGCCAGCAGTTATACAGGGGACTATGGCTACACCTTC. Protein sequence: CASSYTGDYGYTF.

The V gene is TRBV7-2, the J gene TRBJ2-5; 9 nucleotides align to TRBD1. Germline V gene sequence: CDR1 SGHTA, CDR2 FQGNSA. Germline trimming cut 3 bases from V and 5 bases from J; bases unmatched to any gene: 4. The CDR3 covers 14 residues. CDR3 sequence (DNA): TGTGCCAGCAGCTTTGGGACAGGGTACGAGACCCAGTACTTC. Amino acid sequence: CASSFGTGYETQYF.

The chain recombines TRBV2 with TRBJ2-5, with 8 positions matching TRBD1. Losses at the gene ends were 6 bases for V and 5 bases for J; bases not matched to a gene: 8. CDR3 length: 14 amino acids. The V gene's germline CDR1 is SNHLY and CDR2 FYNNEI. DNA of the CDR3: TGTGCCAGCAGGGTACAGGGGGACGGGGAGACCCAGTACTTC. Amino acids: CASRVQGDGETQYF. The full variable domain, its missing parts supplied by reference TRBV2 and TRBJ2-5, is EPEVTQTPSHQVTQMGQEVILRCVPISNHLYFYWYRQILGQKVEFLVSFYNNEISEKSEIFDDQFSVERPDGSNFTLKIRSTKLEDSAMYFCASRVQGDGETQYFGPGTRLLVL.

V gene TRBV28 combines with J gene TRBJ2-2; 9 bases are a match to TRBD2. Germline assignment: CDR1 MDHEN and CDR2 SYDVKM. CDR3 length: 15 residues. Trimming cost V 3 bases and J 6 bases; bases outside gene matches: 5. The CDR3 here is CASSLNSGRSGELFF. CDR3 nucleotides: TGTGCCAGCAGTTTGAATAGCGGGAGATCCGGGGAGCTGTTTTTT.

The chain has TRBV27 and TRBJ2-6, with D tentatively TRBD1 (5 bases). The CDR3 contains 15 residues. Deletions cut 4 bases from V and 4 bases from J, with 11 bases between. CDR1 is MNHEY, CDR2 SMNVEV, per germline (reference sequence). The CDR3 bases are TGTGCCAGCAGTTCCATTAGGGGAGGGGCCAACGTCCTGACTTTC. Its protein is CASSSIRGGANVLTF.

The chain has TRBV30 and TRBJ2-7; D gene ambiguous. The CDR3 runs to 13 residues. Germline V gene sequence: CDR1 GTSNPN, CDR2 SVGIG (reference sequence). V dropped 0 bases and J dropped 12 bases, with 18 bases sitting between them. Here the CDR3 reads CAWSVNEPSVPYF. The CDR3 DNA reads as TGTGCCTGGAGTGTAAATGAGCCCTCGGTACCGTACTTC.

This clone has a single count. The J gene is TRBJ2-1, the V gene TRBV11-3; 9 bases line up with TRBD2. V lost 1 base to trimming and J lost 7 bases; unmatched junction nucleotides: 5. The CDR3 is 15 residues long. The germline V gene has CDR1 SGHNT and CDR2 YENEEA. Written as DNA, the CDR3 is TGTGCCAGCAGCTTAGTCGCGGGAGGGGTTAATGAGCAGTTCTTC. Its protein is CASSLVAGGVNEQFF.

In its sample, this clone was seen a few times. CDR3 sequence: CASSPLFGGTGANVLTF. The DNA of the CDR3 is TGCGCCAGCAGCCCCCTTTTTGGGGGCACTGGGGCCAACGTCCTGACTTTC. The V gene is TRBV5-1, the J gene TRBJ2-6; TRBD1 is a possible D gene (6 bases). Trimming took off 4 bases at V and 2 bases at J, with 16 bases between the two ends. In germline, CDR1 is SGHRS, CDR2 YFSETQ. The CDR3 contains 17 residues.

The chain links TRBV5-6 to TRBJ2-4; the match to TRBD1 covers 7 bases. With 2 bases clipped from V and 4 bases from J, the junction kept 12 bases outside the gene matches. Germline values: CDR1 SGHDT, CDR2 YYEEEE. This CDR3 has 17 residues. As DNA, the CDR3 is TGTGCCAGCAGCTTTCCCGAGACAGGGACGCAGAAAAACATTCAGTACTTC. Its protein is CASSFPETGTQKNIQYF.

The V call is TRBV14, the J call TRBJ2-3; 11 bases agree with TRBD1. After removal of 3 bases from V and 1 base from J, the junction contained 3 bases not matched to a gene. The length of the CDR3 is 16 residues. CDR1 and CDR2 (germline): SGHDN, FVKESK. In DNA, the CDR3 is TGTGCCAGCAGCCAGGACAGGGGGCTTGGCACAGATACGCAGTATTTT. Protein product: CASSQDRGLGTDTQYF.

The chain couples TRBV25-1 to TRBJ2-5; maybe TRBD2 (6 bases). CDR1 is MGHDK, CDR2 SYGVNS, per germline. This CDR3 spans 17 amino acids. V was shortened by 3 bases and J by 2 bases, with 19 bases between the two germline ends. The CDR3 reads CASSDRPDVRGQETQYF. Written as DNA, the CDR3 is TGTGCCAGCAGTGACCGTCCCGACGTGCGGGGACAAGAGACCCAGTACTTC.

The gene calls are TRBV6-5 and TRBJ2-1, with 10 bases lining up with TRBD1. Looked up from germline, CDR1 is MNHEY and CDR2 is SVGAGI. Trimming took 6 bases from V and 5 from J; bases not matched to a gene: 4. The CDR3 consists of 14 residues. The CDR3 here is CASRTGTGDNEQFF. The CDR3 DNA sequence: TGTGCCAGCAGAACCGGGACAGGGGACAATGAGCAGTTCTTC.

This chain uses TRBV5-1 with TRBJ1-1, with D uncertain. This CDR3 spans 16 amino acids. Germline V gene sequence: CDR1 SGHRS, CDR2 YFSETQ. The ends were cut back, 0 bases at V and 0 bases at J, with 12 bases in the middle. The CDR3 DNA is TGCGCCAGCAGCTTGGCGCAGGAGGCGATGAACACTGAAGCTTTCTTT. It is translated as CASSLAQEAMNTEAFF. Using reference TRBV5-1 and TRBJ1-1 for the parts outside the CDR3, the full variable domain is KAGVTQTPRYLIKTRGQQVTLSCSPISGHRSVSWYQQTPGQGLQFLFEYFSETQRNKGNFPGRFSGRQFSNSRSEMNVSTLELGDSALYLCASSLAQEAMNTEAFFGQGTRLTVV.